The 21 T cell receptor beta chains given below trace back to one sample, sequenced in a study of cytomegalovirus exposure and HLA in healthy donors. Primers included in the PCR were 60 Vbeta and 13 Jbeta primers. Produced via immunoSEQ multiplex PCR; TCRdb's table is partial and in-frame only. The sample lists some 200,000 clones; roughly four fifths were seen once. Sequenced input: PBMCs. The receptors derive from a man aged 50-59 years in good health and CMV-seronegative.

The chain has TRBV25-1 and TRBJ2-1; 14 nucleotides match TRBD2. The length of the CDR3 is 13 residues. Trimming cost V 10 bases and J 6 bases; bases outside gene matches: 2. The germline gives CDR1 MGHDK, CDR2 SYGVNS. The CDR3 region is CAIGLAGGNEQFF. CDR3 bases: TGTGCCATCGGACTAGCGGGAGGCAATGAGCAGTTCTTC.

The chain combines TRBV2 with TRBJ2-6; tentative D call: TRBD2 (6 bases). This CDR3 contains 15 residues. Germline-derived CDR1 and CDR2 are SNHLY and FYNNEI. V lost 5 bases and J lost 2, with 10 bases in between. The CDR3 coding sequence is TGTGCCAGCAGTCTACTAGCCCCTGGGGCCAACGTCCTGACTTTC. Translating it yields CASSLLAPGANVLTF.

The chain combines TRBV5-1 with TRBJ1-1, with 8 bases aligning to TRBD1. The CDR3 runs to 14 residues. The trim removed 4 bases at V and 3 bases at J, leaving 5 bases unmatched. CDR1 is SGHRS, CDR2 YFSETQ, per germline. The CDR3 DNA is TGCGCCAGCAGCCCGGACAGGGCTCACACTGAAGCTTTCTTT. This encodes CASSPDRAHTEAFF.

The rearrangement links TRBV2 to TRBJ2-7; 10 nucleotides match TRBD2. This CDR3 is built from 15 residues. After removal of 6 bases from V and 4 bases from J, the junction contained 9 bases not matched to a gene. Germline CDR1 and CDR2: SNHLY and FYNNEI. The CDR3 is CASRGGTSVEYEQYF. CDR3 nucleotides: TGTGCCAGCAGAGGTGGGACTAGCGTCGAGTACGAGCAGTACTTC.

V gene TRBV14 combines with J gene TRBJ2-5; possible D gene TRBD2, 5 bases. The germline V and J ends were trimmed by 1 base and 0 bases, with 15 bases remaining between them. The CDR3 consists of 17 residues. The germline gives CDR1 SGHDN, CDR2 FVKESK. The CDR3 DNA follows: TGTGCCAGCAGCCAAGCTAGCCTTCCAGGCTACCAAGAGACCCAGTACTTC. Its protein product is CASSQASLPGYQETQYF.

J is TRBJ2-5 and V is TRBV19, with D tentatively TRBD2 (7 bases). The CDR3 runs to 16 residues. V was cut by 7 bases and J by 0 bases, with 18 bases left in between. Germline V gene data show CDR1 as LNHDA and CDR2 as SQIVND (reference sequence). The CDR3 region has the DNA TGTGCCAGTACCTCAGGAGGGAGGGGGTACCAAGAGACCCAGTACTTC. This sequence encodes CASTSGGRGYQETQYF.

V gene TRBV6-5 combines with J gene TRBJ2-1, with 10 positions matching TRBD1. CDR1 MNHEY and CDR2 SVGAGI come from the germline V gene. Trimming at V came to 5 bases and at J to 10 bases, leaving 8 bases not matched to a gene. The length of the CDR3 is 14 residues. The CDR3 coding sequence is TGTGCCAGCAGTCGGGACAGGGGTAATTGGGAGCAGTTCTTC. This translates into CASSRDRGNWEQFF.

Note on this clone: This sample also contains other DNA sequences that code for the same CDR3. The V call is TRBV19, the J call TRBJ1-5; 8 nucleotides align to TRBD1. The J segment lost 1 base and the V segment lost 6 bases, leaving 5 bases of the junction unmatched. The germline V gene encodes CDR1 LNHDA and CDR2 SQIVND (reference sequence). CDR3 length: 15 residues. The CDR3 sequence is CASSRDRGSNQPQHF. The CDR3, as DNA: TGTGCCAGTAGCCGAGACAGGGGCAGCAATCAGCCCCAGCATTTT.

The rearrangement uses TRBV7-3 and TRBJ2-2; tentatively, D is TRBD2 (5 bases). Germline loops: CDR1 SGHTA, CDR2 FQGTGA. With 6 bases removed from V and 7 bases from J, the gap between germline ends came to 18 bases. This CDR3 has 15 amino acids. CDR3 nucleotides: TGTGCCAGCAGTTATATGGGTGTTGAGGGCGGGGAGCTGTTTTTT. Translated: CASSYMGVEGGELFF.

This clone was counted a single time. The chain employs TRBV5-6 and TRBJ1-1, with 9 nucleotides matching TRBD1. This CDR3 contains 19 residues. Trimming took 4 bases from V and 5 from J; bases not matched to a gene: 21. The V gene's germline CDR1 is SGHDT and CDR2 YYEEEE. The CDR3 region has the DNA TGTGCCAGCAGCGTCTCCGAAACACAGGGGGCGCGATGGGGAACTGAAGCTTTCTTT. Residues: CASSVSETQGARWGTEAFF.

The V call is TRBV4-1, the J call TRBJ2-1; 7 bases align to TRBD2. Per the germline V gene, CDR1 is MGHRA and CDR2 is YSYEKL. Unmatched junction bases numbered 18, after V lost 6 bases and J lost 10 bases. CDR3 size: 16 residues. The CDR3: CASRQSRDYQTQEQFF. The CDR3 nucleotides read TGCGCCAGCAGACAGAGCCGGGACTACCAAACCCAAGAGCAGTTCTTC.

This clone showed up just a few times. Distinct nucleotide sequences in the sample also encode this CDR3. The chain employs TRBV7-2 and TRBJ2-5; D unresolved. Between the trimmed V and J ends, which lost 5 bases and 0 bases, there was a span of 4 bases. The CDR3 runs 12 residues. The germline gives CDR1 SGHTA, CDR2 FQGNSA. CDR3 amino acids: CASSPYQETQYF. CDR3 sequence (DNA): TGTGCCAGCAGCCCATACCAAGAGACCCAGTACTTC.

The rearrangement joins TRBV27 to TRBJ1-4; D uncertain. The CDR3 totals 15 residues. Looked up from germline, CDR1 is MNHEY and CDR2 is SMNVEV (reference sequence). Trimming took off 5 bases at V and 2 bases at J, with 12 bases between the two ends. As DNA, the CDR3 is TGTGCCAGCAGTCTCCAACATGGCACTAATGAAAAACTGTTTTTT. Residues: CASSLQHGTNEKLFF.

This sequence joins TRBV7-6 and TRBJ1-4, with D hard to call. Germline CDR1 SGHVS, CDR2 FNYEAQ. The CDR3 loop spans 14 amino acids. Trimming took off 2 bases at V and 7 bases at J, with 11 bases between the two ends. CDR3: CASSLFRPIEKLFF. The CDR3 nucleotides read TGTGCCAGCAGCTTATTCAGGCCTATTGAAAAACTGTTTTTT. Looking up the rest from reference TRBV7-6 and TRBJ1-4 gives the full variable domain: GAGVSQSPRYKVTKRGQDVALRCDPISGHVSLYWYRQALGQGPEFLTYFNYEAQQDKSGLPNDRFSAERPEGSISTLTIQRTEQRDSAMYRCASSLFRPIEKLFFGSGTQLSVL.

This chain uses TRBV7-3 with TRBJ1-1; unclear D gene. Trimming left V 2 bases short and J 1 base short, with 11 bases between. The CDR3 contains 15 residues. Looked up from germline, CDR1 is SGHTA and CDR2 is FQGTGA. Here the CDR3 DNA reads TGTGCCAGCAGCTTACAGAGGGCCACGAACACTGAAGCTTTCTTT. Translating gives CASSLQRATNTEAFF.

This clone was seen more than once but under ten times. The rearrangement joins TRBV29-1 to TRBJ1-1, with a tentative D call TRBD1 (5 bases). Germline CDR1 is SQVTM and CDR2 is ANQGSEA. This CDR3 contains 16 residues. Trimming left V 3 bases short and J 1 base short, with 18 bases between. This chain's CDR3 is CSVDNRRAGPNTEAFF. DNA of the CDR3: TGCAGCGTTGACAACCGTAGGGCAGGGCCGAACACTGAAGCTTTCTTT. The full variable domain, completed using reference TRBV29-1 and TRBJ1-1, is SAVISQKPSRDICQRGTSLTIQCQVDSQVTMMFWYRQQPGQSLTLIATANQGSEATYESGFVIDKFPISRPNLTFSTLTVSNMSPEDSSIYLCSVDNRRAGPNTEAFFGQGTRLTVV.

A note on this clone: The sample contains more than one DNA sequence encoding this CDR3. The V and J genes are TRBV18 and TRBJ2-7; D may be TRBD1 (6 bases). Germline-derived CDR1 and CDR2 are KGHSH and LQKENI. The length of the CDR3 is 13 residues. V shed 3 bases and J shed 5 bases, with 11 bases lying between them. This chain's CDR3 is CASSPSRDNEQYF. The CDR3 DNA reads TGTGCCAGCTCACCCTCCCGGGACAACGAGCAGTACTTC.

The gene calls are TRBV2 and TRBJ2-5; D is unresolved. Germline assignment: CDR1 SNHLY and CDR2 FYNNEI. The CDR3 consists of 13 residues. Trimming removed 5 bases at V and 0 bases at J, with 7 bases between. The chain's CDR3 is CASSIEYQETQYF. For the CDR3, the DNA is TGTGCCAGCAGTATAGAGTACCAAGAGACCCAGTACTTC. The full variable domain, completed using reference TRBV2 and TRBJ2-5, is EPEVTQTPSHQVTQMGQEVILRCVPISNHLYFYWYRQILGQKVEFLVSFYNNEISEKSEIFDDQFSVERPDGSNFTLKIRSTKLEDSAMYFCASSIEYQETQYFGPGTRLLVL.

The chain combines TRBV4-1 with TRBJ2-1; 7 nucleotides line up with TRBD2. With 3 bases clipped from V and 7 bases from J, the junction kept 9 bases outside the gene matches. Germline CDR1 MGHRA, CDR2 YSYEKL. This CDR3 is 15 amino acids long. This CDR3 is CASSQAPMGGNEQFF. Here the CDR3 DNA reads TGCGCCAGCAGCCAGGCGCCCATGGGGGGGAATGAGCAGTTCTTC.

This clone was observed a few times. This chain links TRBV11-1 with TRBJ2-7; 10 bases fit TRBD1. V was pared by 4 bases and J by 3 bases, with 3 bases of the junction left unmatched. The CDR3 totals 14 residues. Germline CDR1 reads SGHAT; CDR2 reads FQDESV (reference sequence). The CDR3 sequence is CASSSGQGYYEQYF. Written as DNA, the CDR3 is TGTGCCAGCAGCTCGGGACAGGGGTACTACGAGCAGTACTTC. Drawing the rest from reference TRBV11-1 and TRBJ2-7, the complete variable domain is EAEVAQSPRYKITEKSQAVAFWCDPISGHATLYWYRQILGQGPELLVQFQDESVVDDSQLPKDRFSAERLKGVDSTLKIQPAELGDSAMYLCASSSGQGYYEQYFGPGTRLTVT.

The J gene is TRBJ2-7, the V gene TRBV7-9; a weak D match, TRBD2 (6 bases). This CDR3 spans 13 amino acids. The germline V and J ends were trimmed by 3 bases and 4 bases, with 10 bases remaining between them. Germline lookup yields CDR1 SEHNR and CDR2 FQNEAQ (reference sequence). DNA for the CDR3: TGTGCCAGCAGCTTGGACTATATATACGAGCAGTACTTC. This gives the protein CASSLDYIYEQYF.